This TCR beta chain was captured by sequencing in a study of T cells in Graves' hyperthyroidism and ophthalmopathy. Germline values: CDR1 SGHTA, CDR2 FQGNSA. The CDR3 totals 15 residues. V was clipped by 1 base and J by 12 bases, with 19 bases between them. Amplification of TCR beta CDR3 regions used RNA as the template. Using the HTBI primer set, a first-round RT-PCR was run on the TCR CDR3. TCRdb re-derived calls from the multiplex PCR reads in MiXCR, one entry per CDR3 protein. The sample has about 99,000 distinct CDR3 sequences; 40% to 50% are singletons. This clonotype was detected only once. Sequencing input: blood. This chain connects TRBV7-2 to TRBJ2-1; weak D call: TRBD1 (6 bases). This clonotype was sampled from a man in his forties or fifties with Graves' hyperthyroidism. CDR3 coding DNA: TGTGCCAGCAGCTTAGAAGGGGGACGCACAGATACGCAGTTCTTC. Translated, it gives CASSLEGGRTDTQFF.